The 21 T cell receptor beta chains below all came from one sample that was sequenced in a study of T-cell memory formation after mild COVID-19. TCRdb re-called the 5' RACE reads with MiXCR, one entry per CDR3 protein. The sample holds about 560,000 distinct CDR3 sequences, roughly a sixth seen once. Sequencing was done on a sample of PBMCs or a T cell subset sorted from them (not recorded which). All receptors come from an adult woman who had mild COVID-19 (a few samples of this study predate the infection). Cell type and time point are not known.

The CDR3 DNA reads as TGTGCCAGCAGTCCCTCGACGGGCCTATGGGATGGCTACACCTTC. Its translation: CASSPSTGLWDGYTF. The J gene is TRBJ1-2, the V gene TRBV12-3 or TRBV12-4; D unresolved. Trimming removed 5 bases at V and 6 bases at J, with 19 bases between. The CDR3 has 15 residues.

This clonotype was seen a handful of times. V gene TRBV7-9 combines with J gene TRBJ2-3; D tentatively reads TRBD1 or TRBD2 (5 bases each). The germline V gene has CDR1 SEHNR and CDR2 FQNEAQ (reference sequence). The CDR3 is 15 residues long. Trimming removed 4 bases from V and 6 bases from J, with 17 bases in between. The CDR3: CASSYGTSSGDTQYF. CDR3 in DNA: TGTGCCAGCAGCTACGGGACCTCATCGGGGGATACGCAGTATTTT. The full variable domain, completed using reference TRBV7-9 and TRBJ2-3, is DTGVSQNPRHKITKRGQNVTFRCDPISEHNRLYWYRQTLGQGPEFLTYFQNEAQLEKSRLLSDRFSAERPKGSFSTLEIQRTEQGDSAMYLCASSYGTSSGDTQYFGPGTRLTVL.

This clonotype occurred a few times. This chain uses TRBV2 with TRBJ2-7; the D gene is possibly TRBD2 (5 bases). CDR1 and CDR2 from the germline V gene are SNHLY and FYNNEI. The CDR3 is 16 amino acids. Trimming stripped 3 bases from V and 0 bases from J, with 15 bases between. Here the CDR3 reads CASSERRRVSSYEQYF. CDR3 nucleotide sequence: TGTGCCAGCAGTGAGCGAAGGCGGGTCAGCTCCTACGAGCAGTACTTC.

V gene TRBV7-2 combines with J gene TRBJ2-3, with D unresolved. The CDR3 is 14 residues long. V was shortened by 3 bases and J by 4 bases, with 11 bases between the two germline ends. Germline V lookup: CDR1 SGHTA, CDR2 FQGNSA. The CDR3 DNA follows: TGTGCCAGCAGCTTTAGATTATCCGCAGATACGCAGTATTTT. Protein sequence: CASSFRLSADTQYF.

The J gene is TRBJ2-7, the V gene TRBV7-3, with 9 bases fitting TRBD1. CDR1 is SGHTA, CDR2 FQGTGA, per germline. Losses at the gene ends were 5 bases for V and 1 base for J; bases not matched to a gene: 9. CDR3 length equals 16 residues. The CDR3 sequence is CASSVSAGTGSYEQYF. CDR3 DNA sequence: TGTGCCAGCAGCGTAAGTGCCGGGACAGGGTCCTACGAGCAGTACTTC.

Only a few counts were recorded for this clonotype. The CDR3 reads CASSDRQTSTNEKLFF. CDR3 sequence (DNA): TGTGCCAGCAGTGATCGACAGACCTCAACTAATGAAAAACTGTTTTTT. The chain has TRBV25-1 and TRBJ1-4; possibly TRBD1 for D (5 bases). V was shortened by 3 bases and J by 0 bases, with 11 bases between the two germline ends. The germline V gene has CDR1 MGHDK and CDR2 SYGVNS. This CDR3 contains 16 residues.

The chain has TRBV5-1 and TRBJ2-7, with D tentatively TRBD1 (7 bases). Germline V gene lookup returns CDR1 SGHRS and CDR2 YFSETQ. The CDR3 has 14 residues. Trimming took 1 base from V and 3 from J, leaving 11 bases between them. The CDR3: CASSLYQGGYEQYF. Here the CDR3 DNA reads TGCGCCAGCAGCTTGTATCAGGGGGGCTACGAGCAGTACTTC.

This chain joins TRBV24-1 and TRBJ2-1; possibly TRBD1 for D (6 bases). The CDR3 runs 13 residues. Per the germline V gene, CDR1 is KGHDR and CDR2 is SFDVKD. With 0 bases removed from V and 13 bases from J, the gap between germline ends came to 12 bases. The CDR3 nucleotides are TGTGCCACCAGTGATTTGCCGACAGGAATACAGTTCTTC. As protein: CATSDLPTGIQFF.

The V and J genes are TRBV11-3 and TRBJ1-3; no definite D call. The CDR3 has 17 residues. Trimming took off 0 bases at V and 0 bases at J, with 12 bases between the two ends. Germline-derived CDR1 and CDR2 are SGHNT and YENEEA. The CDR3 DNA reads as TGTGCCAGCAGCTTAGAGCGCCGAATCTACTCTGGAAACACCATATATTTT. Translation gives CASSLERRIYSGNTIYF.

This clonotype was detected only a few times. V usage is TRBV7-8 and J usage is TRBJ2-3; 8 bases map to TRBD2. CDR3 size: 16 residues. Per germline, CDR1 SGHVS and CDR2 FQNEAQ. Trimming cost V 3 bases and J 2 bases; bases outside gene matches: 7. The CDR3 sequence: CASSFVSREVTDTQYF. DNA for the CDR3: TGTGCCAGCAGCTTTGTCTCGCGGGAGGTCACAGATACGCAGTATTTT.

The table lists this clonotype with a count of one. The genes are TRBV7-9 and TRBJ1-1, with 9 bases lining up with TRBD1. Trimming cost V 5 bases and J 3 bases; bases outside gene matches: 22. The CDR3 is made up of 20 amino acids. The germline gives CDR1 SEHNR, CDR2 FQNEAQ (reference sequence). CDR3 DNA: TGTGCCAGCAGCCATACGCCGGGACAGGGATCGGGAGTGGCTGACACTGAAGCTTTCTTT. Amino acids: CASSHTPGQGSGVADTEAFF.

The chain recombines TRBV6-5 with TRBJ1-2; D is possibly TRBD1 (5 bases). This CDR3 is built from 14 residues. CDR1 and CDR2 (germline): MNHEY, SVGAGI. V dropped 6 bases and J dropped 2 bases, with 13 bases sitting between them. The CDR3 protein is CASRSPGRNYGYTF. As DNA, the CDR3 is TGTGCCAGCAGGTCCCCAGGGCGCAACTATGGCTACACCTTC.

This clonotype was counted only a few times. This rearrangement joins TRBV27 to TRBJ2-7; 12 bases agree with TRBD2. Germline V CDR1 and CDR2: MNHEY, SMNVEV (reference sequence). V trimming: 8 bases; J trimming: 12 bases; junction bases outside the gene matches: 11. The CDR3 sequence is 13 residues long. CDR3 sequence reads: CASGLGLAGSWYF. Here the CDR3 DNA reads TGTGCCAGCGGGCTAGGACTAGCGGGATCCTGGTACTTC.

This sequence joins TRBV7-9 and TRBJ2-7, with a possible D match to TRBD2 (7 bases). Deletions cut 4 bases from V and 5 bases from J, with 21 bases between. CDR1 is SEHNR and CDR2 is FQNEAQ in the germline V gene (reference sequence). This CDR3 is built from 16 residues. The CDR3, as DNA: TGTGCCAGCAGCTCCACCCTTAAGGGGGGGGTAGACGAGCAGTACTTC. This codes for CASSSTLKGGVDEQYF.

The chain joins TRBV4-3 to TRBJ1-4; D call uncertain. Trimming left V 1 base short and J 8 bases short, with 14 bases between. From germline, CDR1 is LGHNA and CDR2 YSLEER. The CDR3 is made up of 15 amino acids. The chain's CDR3 is CASSQVWGLDEKLFF. CDR3 in DNA: TGCGCCAGCAGCCAAGTTTGGGGATTAGACGAAAAACTGTTTTTT.

This clonotype turned up a few times. This sequence joins TRBV20-1 and TRBJ2-7, with a tentative D call TRBD2 (5 bases). CDR1 is DFQATT, CDR2 SNEGSKA, per germline (reference sequence). The CDR3 has 12 amino acids. V was clipped by 0 bases and J by 6 bases, with 9 bases between them. The chain's CDR3 is CSARDQGSEQYF. CDR3 bases: TGCAGTGCTAGAGATCAAGGGAGCGAGCAGTACTTC.

This clonotype was recorded a few times. The gene calls are TRBV12-3 or TRBV12-4 and TRBJ2-1, with D possibly being TRBD1 or TRBD2 (6 bases each). The V and J ends lost 3 bases and 7 bases respectively, with 19 bases between them. CDR3 size: 16 residues. The CDR3 protein is CASSFHREVSVNEQFF. CDR3 sequence (DNA): TGTGCCAGCAGTTTCCACAGGGAGGTGTCGGTAAATGAGCAGTTCTTC.

This clonotype was counted only a few times. The chain has TRBV19 and TRBJ2-3; the match to TRBD2 covers 12 bases. The CDR3 length is 14 residues. Germline CDR1 is LNHDA and CDR2 is SQIVND (reference sequence). J gave up 6 bases and V 6 bases, and 4 bases lay outside the gene matches. CDR3 loop: CASRTSGGADTQYF. The CDR3 DNA sequence: TGTGCCAGTAGGACTAGCGGGGGAGCGGATACGCAGTATTTT.

The chain employs TRBV6-6 and TRBJ2-1; weak D call: TRBD2 (6 bases). The CDR3 totals 15 residues. CDR1 and CDR2 (germline): MNHNY, SVGAGI (reference sequence). V lost 7 bases, J lost 5 bases, and 18 bases lay in between. The CDR3 region has the DNA TGTGCCAGCACCCTTAGCGGAGTGGGGAACAATGAGCAGTTCTTC. This sequence encodes CASTLSGVGNNEQFF.

The rearrangement joins TRBV24-1 to TRBJ1-5, with D possibly matching TRBD1 (5 bases). The CDR3 has 14 amino acids. With 4 bases removed from V and 4 bases from J, the gap between germline ends came to 10 bases. Germline values: CDR1 KGHDR, CDR2 SFDVKD. The CDR3 protein is CATSDSRVNQPQHF. DNA for the CDR3: TGTGCCACCAGTGACTCCAGGGTTAATCAGCCCCAGCATTTT.

The gene calls are TRBV29-1 and TRBJ2-1; 9 bases fit TRBD2. This CDR3 contains 14 residues. Trimming at V came to 4 bases and at J to 5 bases, leaving 6 bases not matched to a gene. Per germline, CDR1 SQVTM and CDR2 ANQGSEA. Here the CDR3 reads CSVGAGTSNNEQFF. The CDR3 DNA follows: TGCAGCGTTGGAGCCGGGACTAGCAACAATGAGCAGTTCTTC.